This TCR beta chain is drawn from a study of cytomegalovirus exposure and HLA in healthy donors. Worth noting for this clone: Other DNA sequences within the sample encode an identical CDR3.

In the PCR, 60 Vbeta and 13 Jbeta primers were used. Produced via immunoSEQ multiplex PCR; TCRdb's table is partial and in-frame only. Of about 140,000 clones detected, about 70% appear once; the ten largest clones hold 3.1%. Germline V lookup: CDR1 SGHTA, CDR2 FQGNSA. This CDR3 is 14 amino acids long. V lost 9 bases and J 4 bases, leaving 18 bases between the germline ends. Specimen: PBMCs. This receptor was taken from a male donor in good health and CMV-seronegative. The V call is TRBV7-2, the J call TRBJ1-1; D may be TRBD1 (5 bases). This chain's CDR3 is CASTVVGGFTEAFF. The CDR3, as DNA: TGTGCCAGTACGGTAGTCGGGGGGTTCACTGAAGCTTTCTTT.